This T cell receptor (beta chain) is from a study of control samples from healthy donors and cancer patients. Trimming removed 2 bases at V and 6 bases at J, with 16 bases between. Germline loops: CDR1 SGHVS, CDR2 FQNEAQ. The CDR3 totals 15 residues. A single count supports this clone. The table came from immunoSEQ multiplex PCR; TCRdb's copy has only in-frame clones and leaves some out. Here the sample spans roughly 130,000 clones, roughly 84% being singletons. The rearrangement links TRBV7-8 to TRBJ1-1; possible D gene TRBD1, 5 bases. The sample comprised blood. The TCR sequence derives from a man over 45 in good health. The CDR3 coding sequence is TGTGCCAGCAGCTTACCCTCTGGAAGAGGGGCTGAAGCTTTCTTT. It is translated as CASSLPSGRGAEAFF.